This TCR beta chain stems from a study of technical replicates of blood from a handful of donors. The V gene end was trimmed by 6 bases and the J gene end by 2 bases; junction bases not matched to a gene: 7. The CDR3 is 15 amino acids. The germline V gene has CDR1 SGHNT and CDR2 YENEEA. TCRdb keeps only in-frame clones here, not all; method: immunoSEQ multiplex PCR. The data contain 80,000 or so clones, under 95% of them singletons. This clone was counted once. This chain connects TRBV11-3 to TRBJ2-3; 8 bases map to TRBD1. The sample taken for sequencing was T cells isolated from PBMCs. The receptor was isolated from a human donor in good health. CDR3 residues: CASRHRQGYTDTQYF. The CDR3, as DNA: TGTGCCAGCAGACACCGACAGGGGTACACAGATACGCAGTATTTT.